These 21 T cell receptor beta chains share one sample of origin, sequenced in a study of vaccination effects on CD4 cells after COVID-19. After more than 9 days in culture, the CD4+ T cells were isolated. The assay was immunoSEQ multiplex PCR, and TCRdb's table has in-frame clones only and misses some. The table has more than 30,000 clones, 82% seen once; the top ten hold roughly 3%. Their antigen targets remain unknown. Sequencing used CD4+ T cells from PBMCs cultured without peptide, obtained before COVID-19 vaccination. Every receptor here comes from a human donor who received a COVID-19 vaccine.

The chain carries TRBV5-1 and TRBJ1-1; D is possibly TRBD1 (5 bases). Trimming took 4 bases from V and 1 from J, leaving 14 bases between them. Germline assignment: CDR1 SGHRS and CDR2 YFSETQ. The CDR3 spans 15 residues. The CDR3 nucleotides read TGCGCCAGCAGCCAGGTCGACAGCCGGAACACTGAAGCTTTCTTT. Its protein is CASSQVDSRNTEAFF. The variable domain in full, with the rest retrieved from reference TRBV5-1 and TRBJ1-1, is KAGVTQTPRYLIKTRGQQVTLSCSPISGHRSVSWYQQTPGQGLQFLFEYFSETQRNKGNFPGRFSGRQFSNSRSEMNVSTLELGDSALYLCASSQVDSRNTEAFFGQGTRLTVV.

This clone turned up a few times. The V and J genes are TRBV5-1 and TRBJ1-2; 7 bases line up with TRBD1. Looked up from germline, CDR1 is SGHRS and CDR2 is YFSETQ. The CDR3 consists of 16 residues. V was pared by 0 bases and J by 6 bases, with 11 bases of the junction left unmatched. The CDR3: CASSLGNPTGANGYTF. CDR3 coding DNA: TGCGCCAGCAGCTTGGGAAATCCAACAGGGGCAAATGGCTACACCTTC.

The rearrangement joins TRBV6-5 to TRBJ1-2; no clear D gene. The CDR3 runs 12 residues. CDR1 MNHEY and CDR2 SVGAGI come from the germline V gene. The V and J ends lost 6 bases and 5 bases respectively, with 10 bases between them. DNA of the CDR3: TGTGCCAGCAGCGCTAATTCTTATGGCTACACCTTC. Residues: CASSANSYGYTF.

The V and J genes are TRBV18 and TRBJ2-3; D unclear. The germline CDR1 and CDR2 sequences are KGHSH and LQKENI. V was trimmed by 3 bases and J by 6 bases, leaving 16 bases between them. CDR3 length: 15 residues. The CDR3 loop is CASSPSRNGGDTQYF. DNA for the CDR3: TGTGCCAGCTCACCGTCCAGGAATGGTGGTGATACGCAGTATTTT.

The chain has TRBV6-2 or TRBV6-3 and TRBJ2-1; 10 positions match TRBD2. CDR1 is MNHEY, CDR2 SVGEGT, per germline. The CDR3 sequence is 16 residues long. Trimming cost V 8 bases and J 5 bases; bases outside gene matches: 12. In nucleotides, the CDR3 is TGTGCCAGCTGCCTCAGGGGACTAGCGAACCACAATGAGCAGTTCTTC. It translates to CASCLRGLANHNEQFF.

This rearrangement joins TRBV29-1 to TRBJ1-2; the D is unclear. V was shortened by 4 bases and J by 5 bases, with 5 bases between the two germline ends. This CDR3 region has 10 residues. Per germline, CDR1 SQVTM and CDR2 ANQGSEA. The CDR3: CSVGEYGYTF. For the CDR3, the DNA is TGCAGCGTTGGAGAATATGGCTACACCTTC. The variable domain in full, completed from reference TRBV29-1 and TRBJ1-2, reads SAVISQKPSRDICQRGTSLTIQCQVDSQVTMMFWYRQQPGQSLTLIATANQGSEATYESGFVIDKFPISRPNLTFSTLTVSNMSPEDSSIYLCSVGEYGYTFGSGTRLTVV.

The gene calls are TRBV5-1 and TRBJ2-5; D is tentatively TRBD1 or TRBD2 (5 bases each). Germline values: CDR1 SGHRS, CDR2 YFSETQ. Trimming took 5 bases from V and 0 from J, leaving 11 bases between them. This CDR3 has 14 residues. DNA for the CDR3: TGCGCCAGCAGTCCGGGACGGAACCAAGAGACCCAGTACTTC. Its translation: CASSPGRNQETQYF.

CDR3 coding DNA: TGTGCCAGCAGCACGACAGGGGGAAAATTAAGCACTGAAGCTTTCTTT. Its translation: CASSTTGGKLSTEAFF. V and J are TRBV6-6 and TRBJ1-1; TRBD1 matches 9 bases. The CDR3 runs 16 residues. The junction had 12 bases not matched to a gene; V was cut back by 6 bases and J by 4 bases. CDR1 is MNHNY, CDR2 SVGAGI, per germline (reference sequence).

The chain has TRBV27 and TRBJ2-7, with TRBD1 identical over 10 bases. After removal of 5 bases from V and 3 bases from J, the junction contained 10 bases not matched to a gene. The germline V gene encodes CDR1 MNHEY and CDR2 SMNVEV (reference sequence). The CDR3 loop spans 16 amino acids. DNA of the CDR3: TGTGCCAGCAGTCGGACCGGGACAGGGGCATTCTACGAGCAGTACGTC. Its translation: CASSRTGTGAFYEQYV.

The chain employs TRBV9 and TRBJ2-7; D remains ambiguous. V lost 0 bases to trimming and J lost 4 bases, with 2 bases between them. This CDR3 is built from 11 residues. CDR1 is SGDLS, CDR2 YYNGEE, per germline. The DNA of the CDR3 is TGTGCCAGCAGCGTAGAGTACGAGCAGTACGTC. Translated, it gives CASSVEYEQYV.

This chain joins TRBV28 and TRBJ1-1; 11 bases map to TRBD1. The germline V gene encodes CDR1 MDHEN and CDR2 SYDVKM. This CDR3 contains 17 residues. V shed 5 bases, J shed 1 base, and the junction held 9 bases outside the gene matches. This CDR3 is CASSKPGQGGRNTEAFF. The DNA of the CDR3 is TGTGCCAGCAGTAAACCGGGACAGGGGGGTCGGAACACTGAAGCTTTCTTT.

The J gene is TRBJ2-3, the V gene TRBV5-4, with D maybe TRBD2 (6 bases). The germline gives CDR1 SGHNT, CDR2 YYREEE (reference sequence). CDR3 length equals 14 residues. V lost 9 bases and J lost 4, with 18 bases in between. As DNA, the CDR3 is TGTGCCACCGCTAGAGGCGGGGCGGCAGATACGCAGTATTTT. Translated, it gives CATARGGAADTQYF.

This clone was found a few times. J is TRBJ1-1 and V is TRBV7-2; D is unclear. The CDR3 covers 15 residues. Germline-derived CDR1 and CDR2 are SGHTA and FQGNSA. The V end was cut by 1 base, the J end by 5 bases, with 14 bases between. CDR3 region: CASSLVPGVGTEAFF. The CDR3 nucleotides are TGTGCCAGCAGCTTAGTACCGGGTGTGGGGACTGAAGCTTTCTTT. The whole variable domain, remainder taken from reference TRBV7-2 and TRBJ1-1, is GAGVSQSPSNKVTEKGKDVELRCDPISGHTALYWYRQSLGQGLEFLIYFQGNSAPDKSGLPSDRFSAERTGGSVSTLTIQRTQQEDSAVYLCASSLVPGVGTEAFFGQGTRLTVV.

This sequence joins TRBV25-1 and TRBJ2-3; no firm D call. The CDR3 consists of 14 residues. Trimming removed 3 bases at V and 6 bases at J, with 13 bases between. CDR1 is MGHDK, CDR2 SYGVNS, per germline. The CDR3 region is CASSDNRPHDTQYF. In DNA, the CDR3 is TGTGCCAGCAGTGACAACCGACCCCACGATACGCAGTATTTT.

The V call is TRBV9, the J call TRBJ2-2; TRBD2 aligns across 9 bases. This CDR3 region has 16 residues. Looked up from germline, CDR1 is SGDLS and CDR2 is YYNGEE. V gave up 1 base and J gave up 5 bases; unmatched junction bases: 6. The DNA for the CDR3 is TGTGCCAGCAGCGTAATTGGGAGCGGGGGGACCGGGGAGCTGTTTTTT. Translated: CASSVIGSGGTGELFF.

The V and J genes are TRBV6-2 or TRBV6-3 and TRBJ2-7; 9 nucleotides agree with TRBD1. The germline gives CDR1 MNHEY, CDR2 SVGEGT. With V trimmed by 5 bases and J by 5 bases, 10 bases remained unmatched. The CDR3 runs 15 residues. This chain's CDR3 is CASSPGQGHSDEQYV. In DNA form, the CDR3 reads TGTGCCAGCAGTCCGGGACAGGGACACTCGGACGAGCAGTACGTC.

The rearrangement links TRBV24-1 to TRBJ1-1; 10 bases are shared with TRBD1. The CDR3 extends over 14 amino acids. Germline loops: CDR1 KGHDR, CDR2 SFDVKD. J was trimmed by 7 bases and V by 4 bases; bases with no gene match: 5. CDR3 nucleotide sequence: TGTGCCACCAGTGAAGCCGGACAGGGGGGTGAAGCTTTCTTT. Protein: CATSEAGQGGEAFF.

The chain couples TRBV5-1 to TRBJ2-5, with TRBD1 identical over 11 bases. With V trimmed by 4 bases and J by 2 bases, 7 bases remained unmatched. This CDR3 has 16 residues. Germline V gives CDR1 SGHRS, CDR2 YFSETQ. Here the CDR3 reads CASSRGDRGTQETQYF. CDR3 coding DNA: TGCGCCAGCAGCCGGGGGGACAGGGGGACACAAGAGACCCAGTACTTC. Based on the CDR3 plus reference TRBV5-1 and TRBJ2-5, the full variable domain is KAGVTQTPRYLIKTRGQQVTLSCSPISGHRSVSWYQQTPGQGLQFLFEYFSETQRNKGNFPGRFSGRQFSNSRSEMNVSTLELGDSALYLCASSRGDRGTQETQYFGPGTRLLVL.

This clone has just one count. This chain joins TRBV28 and TRBJ2-1; 10 nucleotides agree with TRBD2. The germline V gene encodes CDR1 MDHEN and CDR2 SYDVKM. This CDR3 spans 16 amino acids. Losses at the gene ends were 2 bases for V and 9 bases for J; bases not matched to a gene: 10. DNA for the CDR3: TGTGCCAGCAGTTTAGGAGCGGGGGGGGGAAAGATTGAGCAGTTCTTC. It is translated as CASSLGAGGGKIEQFF.

J is TRBJ1-1 and V is TRBV7-9; the D is unclear. In germline, CDR1 is SEHNR, CDR2 FQNEAQ (reference sequence). This CDR3 has 13 amino acids. V was pared by 3 bases and J by 0 bases, with 5 bases between. The CDR3 region is CASSFHVNTEAFF. CDR3 DNA sequence: TGTGCCAGCAGCTTCCACGTGAACACTGAAGCTTTCTTT.

The V gene is TRBV18, the J gene TRBJ1-6; D unresolved. Germline V lookup: CDR1 KGHSH, CDR2 LQKENI. CDR3 length: 18 amino acids. Trimming cost V 5 bases and J 0 bases, with 17 bases left between them. The DNA for the CDR3 is TGTGCCAGCTCAGAACGGGGAGGGTCAAGCTCCTATAATTCACCCCTCCACTTT. Amino acid sequence: CASSERGGSSSYNSPLHF.